This T cell receptor (beta chain) was captured by sequencing in a study of blood T cell repertoires in COVID-19. Original handling: The assay estimated nucleated cells by amplifying reference gene primers. Assay: immunoSEQ multiplex PCR; the TCRdb copy retains only in-frame clones and omits some. The V and J calls and the clone size are those of that table, but D and trimming were determined from the DNA. Of a few hundred thousand clones in the sample, around 80% were seen once. Trimming cost V 0 bases and J 6 bases, with 9 bases left between them. This CDR3 comprises 14 residues. CDR1 GTSNPN and CDR2 SVGIG come from the germline V gene (reference sequence).

The genes are TRBV30 and TRBJ1-6, with TRBD1 as a possible D gene (6 bases). The sequence was collected from a woman in her thirties or forties with acute COVID-19. The source material was PBMCs or T cells enriched from blood (not recorded which). CDR3 in amino acids: CAWSVGTTNSPLHF. As DNA, the CDR3 is TGTGCCTGGAGTGTCGGGACAACTAATTCACCCCTCCACTTT.